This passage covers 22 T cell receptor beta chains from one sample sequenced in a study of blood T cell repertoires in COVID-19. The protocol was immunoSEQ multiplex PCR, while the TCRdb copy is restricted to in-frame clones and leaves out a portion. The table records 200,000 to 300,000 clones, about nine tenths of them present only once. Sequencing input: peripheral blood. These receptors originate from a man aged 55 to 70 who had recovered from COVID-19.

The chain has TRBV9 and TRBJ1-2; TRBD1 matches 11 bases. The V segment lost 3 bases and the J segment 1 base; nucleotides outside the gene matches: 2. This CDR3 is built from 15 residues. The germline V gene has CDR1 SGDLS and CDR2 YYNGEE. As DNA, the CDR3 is TGTGCCAGCAGCGCCGGGACAGGGGGTAACTATGGCTACACCTTC. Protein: CASSAGTGGNYGYTF.

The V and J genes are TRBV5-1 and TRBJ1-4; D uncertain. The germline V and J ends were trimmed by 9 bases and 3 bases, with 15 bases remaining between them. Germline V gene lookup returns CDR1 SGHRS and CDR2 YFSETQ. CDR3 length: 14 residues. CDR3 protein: CATKDSPANEKLFF. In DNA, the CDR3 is TGCGCCACCAAAGACTCGCCGGCTAATGAAAAACTGTTTTTT.

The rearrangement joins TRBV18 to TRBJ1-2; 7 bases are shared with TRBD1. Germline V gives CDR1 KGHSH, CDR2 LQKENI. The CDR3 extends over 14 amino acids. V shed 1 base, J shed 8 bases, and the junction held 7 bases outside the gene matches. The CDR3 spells CASSPLVTGKGYTF. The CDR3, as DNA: TGTGCCAGCTCACCACTTGTGACAGGGAAGGGCTACACCTTC.

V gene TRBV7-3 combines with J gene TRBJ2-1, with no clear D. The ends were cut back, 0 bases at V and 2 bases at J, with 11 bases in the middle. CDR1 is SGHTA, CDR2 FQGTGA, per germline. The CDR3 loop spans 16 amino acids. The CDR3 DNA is TGTGCCAGCAGCTTAACGTGGTGGGCTGCCTACAATGAGCAGTTCTTC. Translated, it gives CASSLTWWAAYNEQFF.

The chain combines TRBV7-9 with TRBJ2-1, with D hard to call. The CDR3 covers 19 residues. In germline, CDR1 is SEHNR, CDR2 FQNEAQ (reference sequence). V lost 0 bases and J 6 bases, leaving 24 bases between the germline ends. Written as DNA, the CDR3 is TGTGCCAGCAGCTTAGCCCTTATCGTCGTCCAACCGAAGCGCAATGAGCAGTTCTTC. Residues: CASSLALIVVQPKRNEQFF.

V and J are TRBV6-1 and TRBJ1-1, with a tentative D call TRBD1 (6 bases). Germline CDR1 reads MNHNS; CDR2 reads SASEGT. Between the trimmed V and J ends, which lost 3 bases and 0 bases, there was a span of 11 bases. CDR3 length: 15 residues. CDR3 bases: TGTGCCAGCAGTGACCCGGGGGGCTTGAACACTGAAGCTTTCTTT. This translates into CASSDPGGLNTEAFF.

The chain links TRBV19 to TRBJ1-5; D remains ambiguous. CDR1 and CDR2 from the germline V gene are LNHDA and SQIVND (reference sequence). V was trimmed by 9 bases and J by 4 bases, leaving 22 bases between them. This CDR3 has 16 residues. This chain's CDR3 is CASQGMKGVRNQPQHF. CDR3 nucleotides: TGTGCCAGCCAAGGAATGAAGGGAGTGAGGAATCAGCCCCAGCATTTT.

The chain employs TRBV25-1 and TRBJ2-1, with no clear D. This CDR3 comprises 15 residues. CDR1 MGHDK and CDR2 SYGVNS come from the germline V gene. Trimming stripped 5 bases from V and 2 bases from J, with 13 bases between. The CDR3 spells CASSRSSRAYNEQFF. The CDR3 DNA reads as TGTGCCAGCAGTCGCTCCTCACGGGCCTACAATGAGCAGTTCTTC.

The CDR3 is CSASGLLEGPYEQYF. In DNA form, the CDR3 reads TGCAGTGCTAGTGGTCTTTTGGAGGGCCCCTACGAGCAGTACTTC. The rearrangement links TRBV20-1 to TRBJ2-7, with D possibly TRBD2 on 6 matching bases. V was pared by 3 bases and J by 2 bases, with 17 bases between. The CDR3 is 15 residues long. The germline V gene encodes CDR1 DFQATT and CDR2 SNEGSKA (reference sequence).

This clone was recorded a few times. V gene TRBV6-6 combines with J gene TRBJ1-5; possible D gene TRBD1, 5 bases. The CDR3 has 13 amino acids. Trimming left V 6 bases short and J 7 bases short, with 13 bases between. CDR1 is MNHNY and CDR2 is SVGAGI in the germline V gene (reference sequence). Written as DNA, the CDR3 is TGTGCCAGCAGCCAGACACGGGGGCAGCCCCAGCATTTT. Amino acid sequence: CASSQTRGQPQHF.

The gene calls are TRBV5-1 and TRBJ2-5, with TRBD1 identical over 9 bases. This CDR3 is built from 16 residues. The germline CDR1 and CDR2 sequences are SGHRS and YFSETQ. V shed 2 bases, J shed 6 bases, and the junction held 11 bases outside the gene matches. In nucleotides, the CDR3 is TGCGCCAGCAGCTTTCAATCCGGGACAGGGATGAAGACCCAGTACTTC. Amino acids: CASSFQSGTGMKTQYF.

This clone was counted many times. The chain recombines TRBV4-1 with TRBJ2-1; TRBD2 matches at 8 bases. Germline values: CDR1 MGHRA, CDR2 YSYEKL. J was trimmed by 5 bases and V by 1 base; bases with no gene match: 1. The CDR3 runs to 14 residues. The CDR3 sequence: CASSQGAGDNEQFF. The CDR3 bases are TGCGCCAGCAGCCAAGGAGCGGGGGACAATGAGCAGTTCTTC.

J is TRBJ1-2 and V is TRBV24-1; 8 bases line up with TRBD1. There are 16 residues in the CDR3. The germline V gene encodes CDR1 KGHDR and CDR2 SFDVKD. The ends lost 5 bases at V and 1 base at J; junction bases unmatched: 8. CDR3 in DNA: TGTGCCACCAGTGTCGGGACAGGCTTTTTTAACTATGGCTACACCTTC. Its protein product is CATSVGTGFFNYGYTF.

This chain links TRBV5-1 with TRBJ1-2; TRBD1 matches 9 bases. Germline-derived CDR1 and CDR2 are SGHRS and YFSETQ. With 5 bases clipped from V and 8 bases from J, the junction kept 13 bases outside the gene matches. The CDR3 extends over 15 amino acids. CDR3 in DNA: TGCGCCAGCAGTCCACCGGGACAGGGCTCGATCGGCTACACCTTC. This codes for CASSPPGQGSIGYTF.

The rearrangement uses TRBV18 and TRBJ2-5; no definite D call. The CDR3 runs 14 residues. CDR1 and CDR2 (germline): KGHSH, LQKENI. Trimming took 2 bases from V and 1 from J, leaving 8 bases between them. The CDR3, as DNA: TGTGCCAGCTCACCATTTGACACCCAAGAGACCCAGTACTTC. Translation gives CASSPFDTQETQYF.

The CDR3 loop is CASSYRAPPQDSPLHF. As DNA, the CDR3 is TGTGCCAGCAGTTACAGAGCACCCCCGCAGGATTCACCCCTCCACTTT. This chain joins TRBV6-2 or TRBV6-3 and TRBJ1-6; D is undetermined. The V end was cut by 2 bases, the J end by 8 bases, with 16 bases between. The length of the CDR3 is 16 residues. Germline V gives CDR1 MNHEY, CDR2 SVGEGT.

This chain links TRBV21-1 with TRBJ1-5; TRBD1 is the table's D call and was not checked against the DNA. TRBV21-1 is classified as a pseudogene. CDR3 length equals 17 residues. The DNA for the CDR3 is TGTGCCAGCACCCTTACTTTAGACAGGGAGGTCAATCAGCCCCAGCATTTT. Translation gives CASTLTLDREVNQPQHF.

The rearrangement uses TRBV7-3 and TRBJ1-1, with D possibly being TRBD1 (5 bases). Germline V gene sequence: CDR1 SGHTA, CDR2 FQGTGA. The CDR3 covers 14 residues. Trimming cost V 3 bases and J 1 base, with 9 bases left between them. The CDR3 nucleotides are TGTGCCAGCAGCTTCGACACAGGGAACACTGAAGCTTTCTTT. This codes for CASSFDTGNTEAFF.

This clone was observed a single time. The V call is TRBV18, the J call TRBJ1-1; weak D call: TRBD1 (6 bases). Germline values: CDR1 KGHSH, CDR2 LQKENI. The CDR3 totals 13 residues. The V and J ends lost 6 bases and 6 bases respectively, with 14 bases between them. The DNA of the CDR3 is TGTGCCAGCTCGTCCACAGGGTCTCCTGAAGCTTTCTTT. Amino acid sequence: CASSSTGSPEAFF. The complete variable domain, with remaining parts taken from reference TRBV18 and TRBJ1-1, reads NAGVMQNPRHLVRRRGQEARLRCSPMKGHSHVYWYRQLPEEGLKFMVYLQKENIIDESGMPKERFSAEFPKEGPSILRIQQVVRGDSAAYFCASSSTGSPEAFFGQGTRLTVV.

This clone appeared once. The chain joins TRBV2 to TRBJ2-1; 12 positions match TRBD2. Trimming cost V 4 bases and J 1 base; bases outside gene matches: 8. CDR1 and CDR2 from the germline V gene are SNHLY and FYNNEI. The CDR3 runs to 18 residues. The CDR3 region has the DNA TGTGCCAGCAGTGCCGGTGGGCTAGCGGGGGGGTCCTACAATGAGCAGTTCTTC. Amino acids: CASSAGGLAGGSYNEQFF.

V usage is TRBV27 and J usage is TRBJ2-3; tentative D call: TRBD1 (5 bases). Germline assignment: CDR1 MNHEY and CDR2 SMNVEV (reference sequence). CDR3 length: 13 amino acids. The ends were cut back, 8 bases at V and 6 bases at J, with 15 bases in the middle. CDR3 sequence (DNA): TGTGCCAGCTCCAGGGCGTGGACGGATACGCAGTATTTT. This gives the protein CASSRAWTDTQYF.

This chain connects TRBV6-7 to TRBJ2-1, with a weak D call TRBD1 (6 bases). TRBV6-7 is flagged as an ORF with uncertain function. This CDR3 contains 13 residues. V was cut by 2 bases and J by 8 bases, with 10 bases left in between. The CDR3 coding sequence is TGTGCCAGCAGTTACACTACAGGGTATGAGCAGTTCTTC. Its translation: CASSYTTGYEQFF.